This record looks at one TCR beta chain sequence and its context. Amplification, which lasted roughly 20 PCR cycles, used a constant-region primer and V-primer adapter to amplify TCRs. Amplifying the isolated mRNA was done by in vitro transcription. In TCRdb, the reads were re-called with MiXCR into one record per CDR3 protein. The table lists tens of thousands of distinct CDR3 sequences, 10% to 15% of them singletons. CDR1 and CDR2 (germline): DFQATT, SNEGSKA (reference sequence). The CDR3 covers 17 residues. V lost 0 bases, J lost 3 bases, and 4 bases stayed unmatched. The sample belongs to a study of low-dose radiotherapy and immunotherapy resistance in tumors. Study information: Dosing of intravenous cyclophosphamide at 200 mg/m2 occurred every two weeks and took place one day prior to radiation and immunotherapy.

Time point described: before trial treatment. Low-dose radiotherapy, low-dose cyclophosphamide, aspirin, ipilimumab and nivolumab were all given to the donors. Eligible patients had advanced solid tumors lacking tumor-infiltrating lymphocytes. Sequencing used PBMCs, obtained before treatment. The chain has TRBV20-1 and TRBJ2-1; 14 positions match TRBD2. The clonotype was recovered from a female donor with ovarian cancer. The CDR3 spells CSARDRTSGRFYNEQFF. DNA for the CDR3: TGCAGTGCTAGAGATAGGACTAGCGGGAGGTTCTACAATGAGCAGTTCTTC.